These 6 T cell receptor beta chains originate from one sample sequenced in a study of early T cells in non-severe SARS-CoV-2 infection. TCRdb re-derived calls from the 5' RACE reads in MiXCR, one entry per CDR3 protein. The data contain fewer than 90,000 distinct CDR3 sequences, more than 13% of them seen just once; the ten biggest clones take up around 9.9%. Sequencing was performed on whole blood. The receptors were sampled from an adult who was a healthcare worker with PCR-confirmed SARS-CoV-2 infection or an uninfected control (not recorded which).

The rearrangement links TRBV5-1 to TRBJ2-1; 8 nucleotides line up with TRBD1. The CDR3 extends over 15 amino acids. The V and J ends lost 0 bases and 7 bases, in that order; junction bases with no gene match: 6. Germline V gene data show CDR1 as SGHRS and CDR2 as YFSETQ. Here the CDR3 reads CASSLVAGGGNEQFF. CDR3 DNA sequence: TGCGCCAGCAGCTTGGTAGCAGGGGGCGGGAATGAGCAGTTCTTC.

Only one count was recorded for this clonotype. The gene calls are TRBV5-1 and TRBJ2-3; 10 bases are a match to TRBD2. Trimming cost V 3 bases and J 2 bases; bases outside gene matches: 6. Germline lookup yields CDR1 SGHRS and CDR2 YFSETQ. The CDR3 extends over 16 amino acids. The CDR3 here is CASSSSSGGNTDTQYF. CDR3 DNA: TGCGCCAGCAGCTCCTCTAGCGGGGGAAACACAGATACGCAGTATTTT.

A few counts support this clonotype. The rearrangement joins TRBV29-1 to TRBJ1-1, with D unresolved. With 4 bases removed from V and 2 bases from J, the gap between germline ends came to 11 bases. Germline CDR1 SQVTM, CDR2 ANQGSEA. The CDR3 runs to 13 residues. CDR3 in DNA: TGCAGCGTTGTCTCGCAGCTTAACACTGAAGCTTTCTTT. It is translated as CSVVSQLNTEAFF.

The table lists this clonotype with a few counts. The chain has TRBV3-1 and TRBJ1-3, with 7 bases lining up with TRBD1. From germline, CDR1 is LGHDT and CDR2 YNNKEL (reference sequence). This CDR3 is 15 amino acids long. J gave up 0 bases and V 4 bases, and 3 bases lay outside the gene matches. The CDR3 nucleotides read TGTGCCAGCAGCCTCACAGGGGCCTCTGGAAACACCATATATTTT. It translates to CASSLTGASGNTIYF.

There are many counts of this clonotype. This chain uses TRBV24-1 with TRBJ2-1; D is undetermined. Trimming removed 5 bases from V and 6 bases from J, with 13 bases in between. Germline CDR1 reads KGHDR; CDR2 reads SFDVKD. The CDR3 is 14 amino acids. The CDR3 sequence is CATSGGRMGNEQFF. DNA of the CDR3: TGTGCCACCAGTGGAGGCAGGATGGGCAATGAGCAGTTCTTC.

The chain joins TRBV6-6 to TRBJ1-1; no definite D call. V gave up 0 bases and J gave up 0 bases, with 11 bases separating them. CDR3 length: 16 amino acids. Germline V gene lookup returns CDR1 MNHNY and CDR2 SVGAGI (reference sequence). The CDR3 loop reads CASSYSVGLLNTEAFF. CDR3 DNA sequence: TGTGCCAGCAGTTACTCGGTCGGTTTGTTGAACACTGAAGCTTTCTTT.